This T cell receptor (beta chain) originates from a study of cytotoxic CD8 clonotypes in ibrutinib-treated CLL. Study in general: Among patients, some 25 responded partially and 2 completely; around 15 then stayed remitted and around twelve progressed after median about 74 months.

The CDR3 covers 13 residues. Trimming removed 3 bases from V and 1 base from J, with 5 bases in between. Germline CDR1 is KGHSH and CDR2 is LQKENI. This clone occurred once. Antigen specificity is unknown. Using immunoSEQ multiplex PCR, the repertoire was profiled, and TCRdb retains in-frame clones only, with some absent. The sample lists tens of thousands of clones, about 47% occurring once. Findings and limits, study-wide: Clonality correlated strongly with circulating CD8+ T cells and exceeded age-matched healthy donors at baseline. Few clonotypes were public, and these shrank or held steady under treatment. Clonality increased at ibrutinib response, then returned toward baseline at progression.

The chain carries TRBV18 and TRBJ2-3; D ambiguous. The sequences come from PBMCs, collected before ibrutinib treatment. The receptor comes from a human donor with chronic lymphocytic leukemia. DNA for the CDR3: TGTGCCAGCTCACCTTCTCGCACAGATACGCAGTATTTT. Amino acid sequence: CASSPSRTDTQYF.